These T cell receptor beta chains were read from a single sample in a study of T cell clones after liver transplantation. Clones were read by immunoSEQ multiplex PCR, and TCRdb kept only the in-frame ones, dropping some. The profile covers tens of thousands of clones, with roughly 80% appearing a single time and 0.79% taken by the ten largest. The starting material was CD4+ T cells from blood, obtained 12 months after liver transplant. The receptors originated from a human patient who received a liver transplant. The T cells may come from the graft donor. The CDR3 runs from the conserved cysteine through the conserved F or W. D genes are given only for firm matches. A row's size may be missing; if present it is once, few, many or a size class.

v_gene	d_gene	abundance	j_gene	CDR3nt	CDR3aa
TRBV28	TRBD1	-	TRBJ1-2	TGTGCCAGCCAGAAGGGACAGGGGACCGGCTACACCTTC	CASQKGQGTGYTF
TRBV5-1	TRBD2	once	TRBJ2-1	TGCGCCAGCACCGATACTAGCGGCCTATCCTACAATGAGCAGTTCTTC	CASTDTSGLSYNEQFF
TRBV19	-	-	TRBJ1-1	TGTGCCAGTAGTACCCCCATTATCACTGAAGCTTTCTTT	CASSTPIITEAFF
TRBV19	TRBD1	-	TRBJ2-2	TGTGCCAGTAGTCAATGGGACAGGGGGAACACCGGGGAGCTGTTTTTT	CASSQWDRGNTGELFF
TRBV7-9	-	once	TRBJ1-2	TGTGCCAGCAGCTTCCACGGTGGAGGGAGAGAGGGCTACACCTTC	CASSFHGGGREGYTF
TRBV7-9	-	-	TRBJ1-1	TGTGCCAGCAGCTTGTCGTCGGGGAACACTGAAGCTTTCTTT	CASSLSSGNTEAFF
TRBV7-6	-	-	TRBJ2-3	TGTGCCAGCAGCTTAGTCCCAACTAGTTTCGGCGCCACAGATACGCAGTATTTT	CASSLVPTSFGATDTQYF
TRBV7-7	-	once	TRBJ2-1	TGTGCCAGCAGCTTAGGCCTAGCGAATGAGCAGTTCTTC	CASSLGLANEQFF
TRBV5-1	-	-	TRBJ2-7	TGCGCCAGCAGCTTGGGTCCAGAACAGTACTTC	CASSLGPEQYF
TRBV7-2	-	-	TRBJ1-2	TGTGCCAGCAGCCCAGCTTTGGAAACTAACTATGGCTACACCTTC	CASSPALETNYGYTF
TRBV19	-	few	TRBJ1-3	TGTGCCAGTGGCAGGGCGAACTCTGGAAACACCATATATTTT	CASGRANSGNTIYF
TRBV5-1	-	-	TRBJ2-7	TGCGCCAGCAGCTTGCAGGGTCGGGCCTACGAGCAGTACTTC	CASSLQGRAYEQYF
TRBV7-9	-	-	TRBJ1-2	TGTGCCAGCAGCTTACGGGGGGACTATGGCTACACCTTC	CASSLRGDYGYTF
TRBV6-1	-	medium-sized	TRBJ1-2	TGTGCCAGCAATCAGGGGACACCGCCCTATGGCTACACCTTC	CASNQGTPPYGYTF
TRBV7-2	-	-	TRBJ1-4	TGTGCCAGCAGCTTAGCCACGGCGGGGTGGAACGCAACTAATGAAAAACTGTTTTTT	CASSLATAGWNATNEKLFF
TRBV4-3	-	-	TRBJ2-1	TGCGCCAGCAGCCTCCAAGGGCTTAGTGATGAGCAGTTCTTC	CASSLQGLSDEQFF
TRBV4-3	-	-	TRBJ2-1	TGCGCCAGCAGCCGTAAGATATACGGGGAAAATGAGCAGTTCTTC	CASSRKIYGENEQFF
TRBV5-4	-	few	TRBJ2-2	TGTGCCAGCAGCTTGAGGGGAGACGGGGAGCTGTTTTTT	CASSLRGDGELFF
TRBV2	-	few	TRBJ1-5	TGTGCCAGCATGCGGGATTCCAATCAGCCCCAGCATTTT	CASMRDSNQPQHF
TRBV19	-	-	TRBJ2-1	TGTGCCAGTAGTATTGGACAGTACAATGAGCAGTTCTTC	CASSIGQYNEQFF
TRBV5-4	-	-	TRBJ2-3	TGTGCCAGCAGCTTAAGAGGGAGTGGCACAGATACGCAGTATTTT	CASSLRGSGTDTQYF
TRBV2	TRBD2	-	TRBJ2-1	TGTGCCAGCAGTGGATTGGCGGGAGGGCCGAAGGGCAATGAGCAGTTCTTC	CASSGLAGGPKGNEQFF
TRBV18	TRBD1	-	TRBJ1-4	TGTGCCAGCTCAACCGACAGGGCCTCGGAGGAAAAACTGTTTTTT	CASSTDRASEEKLFF
TRBV6-5	-	-	TRBJ1-3	TGTGCCAGCAGTTCCCTTGGGGAGAGCTCTGGAAACACCATATATTTT	CASSSLGESSGNTIYF
TRBV6-5	TRBD1	-	TRBJ2-3	TGTGCCAGCAGTCTAGGGGGCAAAGCAGATACGCAGTATTTT	CASSLGGKADTQYF
TRBV9	-	-	TRBJ1-1	TGTGCCAGCAGCCACCCAGCCGGGACGGTGAACACTGAAGCTTTCTTT	CASSHPAGTVNTEAFF
TRBV7-3	TRBD2	-	TRBJ2-3	TGTGCCAGCAGCCTGGTACCGGGACTAGCGAAAGATACGCAGTATTTT	CASSLVPGLAKDTQYF
TRBV28	-	-	TRBJ1-4	TGTGCCAGCACAAGGGTCATTAATGAAAAACTGTTTTTT	CASTRVINEKLFF
TRBV29-1	TRBD2	-	TRBJ2-1	TGCAGCGTTGAAGGACTAGCGGGAGAGCAAGACTCCTACAATGAGCAGTTCTTC	CSVEGLAGEQDSYNEQFF
TRBV9	TRBD2	once	TRBJ2-1	TGTGCCAGCAGCGTAGGACTAGCGTACAATGAGCAGTTCTTC	CASSVGLAYNEQFF
TRBV19	-	-	TRBJ1-1	TGTGCCAGTAGTCTAAACACTGAAGCTTTCTTT	CASSLNTEAFF
TRBV7-2	-	-	TRBJ1-5	TGTGCCAGCAGCTTAAGGGGGAATCAGCCCCAGCATTTT	CASSLRGNQPQHF
TRBV6-6	-	-	TRBJ2-2	TGTGCCAGCAGTTACGGACTAACCGGGGAGCTGTTTTTT	CASSYGLTGELFF
TRBV28	TRBD1	-	TRBJ2-1	TGTGCCAGCAGTGCCCCGGGACAGGGAAGCAATGAGCAGTTCTTC	CASSAPGQGSNEQFF
TRBV5-1	TRBD1	once	TRBJ2-1	TGCGCCAGCAGCCCACCGGGACAGGGATACAATGAGCAGTTCTTC	CASSPPGQGYNEQFF
TRBV27	-	-	TRBJ1-1	TGTGCCAGCAGTTTAGTTTATACGAACACTGAAGCTTTCTTT	CASSLVYTNTEAFF
TRBV5-1	TRBD1	-	TRBJ1-2	TGCGCCAGTACCAAAGGGACAGACTTGGGAGGCTACACCTTC	CASTKGTDLGGYTF
TRBV7-8	-	-	TRBJ1-2	TGTGCCAGCAGCTTAAACTCCAGGACGGCTAACTATGGCTACACCTTC	CASSLNSRTANYGYTF
TRBV27	-	-	TRBJ1-1	TGTGCCAGCAGTTTAGGGAGGGTGATGAACACTGAAGCTTTCTTT	CASSLGRVMNTEAFF
TRBV6-5	-	-	TRBJ2-6	TGTGCCAGCAGTTACTCCCCGGCGGTGGCCAACGTCCTGACTTTC	CASSYSPAVANVLTF
TRBV2	TRBD1	-	TRBJ1-5	TGTGCCAGCAGACGGGGACAGGGGGGTCAGCCCCAGCATTTT	CASRRGQGGQPQHF
TRBV5-1	TRBD2	-	TRBJ2-1	TGCGCCAGCAGCTTAACACCTAGCGGGAGAGGGCTAAAGGGGCAGTTCTTC	CASSLTPSGRGLKGQFF
TRBV5-1	-	few	TRBJ2-1	TGCGCCAGCAGCTATACAGCTAGCTCCTACAATGAGCAGTTCTTC	CASSYTASSYNEQFF
TRBV15	-	many	TRBJ2-7	TGTGCCACCAGCAGAGGGCCAGCGGGTTCCTACGAGCAGTACTTC	CATSRGPAGSYEQYF
TRBV28	TRBD2	-	TRBJ2-1	TGTGCCAGCAGGGACTACGAGCGGGGGACTTACAATGAGCAGTTCTTC	CASRDYERGTYNEQFF
TRBV6-5	TRBD2	once	TRBJ2-7	TGTGCCAGCAGTTACTCGGCGGGAGGGATCGAGCAGTACTTC	CASSYSAGGIEQYF
TRBV7-9	TRBD1	-	TRBJ2-1	TGTGCCAGCGGGACAGGGTACCATGAGCAGTTCTTC	CASGTGYHEQFF
TRBV10-3	TRBD2	-	TRBJ2-3	TGTGCCATCAGTGAGTCCGGGAGGGGAGATACGCAGTATTTT	CAISESGRGDTQYF
TRBV5-1	TRBD1	-	TRBJ1-2	TGCGCCAGCGGGGGGGACAGGACTAACTATGGCTACACCTTC	CASGGDRTNYGYTF
TRBV9	TRBD1	once	TRBJ1-1	TGTGCCAGCAGCGCCCACGCGGGGACAGTGGGGAACACTGAAGCTTTCTTT	CASSAHAGTVGNTEAFF
TRBV19	TRBD1	-	TRBJ1-5	TGTGCCAGTAGTGTCACAGGGGCTAGCAATCAGCCCCAGCATTTT	CASSVTGASNQPQHF
TRBV7-2	-	-	TRBJ2-1	TGTGCCAGCAGCTTAGCGGGGTACTACAATGAGCAGTTCTTC	CASSLAGYYNEQFF
TRBV10-1	-	few	TRBJ2-1	TGCGCCAGCAGTGAGTCGGGATACTACAATGAGCAGTTCTTC	CASSESGYYNEQFF
TRBV6-1	-	-	TRBJ1-1	TGTGCCAGCACCTGGGGAACCATGAACACTGAAGCTTTCTTT	CASTWGTMNTEAFF
TRBV7-2	TRBD1	-	TRBJ2-1	TGTGCCAGCAGCCGTGACAGGGTGAATGAGCAGTTCTTC	CASSRDRVNEQFF
TRBV6-5	-	few	TRBJ2-7	TGTGCCAGCAGTTACGCTCCGGGACAACCCTACGAGCAGTACTTC	CASSYAPGQPYEQYF
TRBV28	TRBD1	once	TRBJ2-5	TGTGCCAGCAGTTCCCCAGGGGGAAGGACAGAGACCCAGTACTTC	CASSSPGGRTETQYF